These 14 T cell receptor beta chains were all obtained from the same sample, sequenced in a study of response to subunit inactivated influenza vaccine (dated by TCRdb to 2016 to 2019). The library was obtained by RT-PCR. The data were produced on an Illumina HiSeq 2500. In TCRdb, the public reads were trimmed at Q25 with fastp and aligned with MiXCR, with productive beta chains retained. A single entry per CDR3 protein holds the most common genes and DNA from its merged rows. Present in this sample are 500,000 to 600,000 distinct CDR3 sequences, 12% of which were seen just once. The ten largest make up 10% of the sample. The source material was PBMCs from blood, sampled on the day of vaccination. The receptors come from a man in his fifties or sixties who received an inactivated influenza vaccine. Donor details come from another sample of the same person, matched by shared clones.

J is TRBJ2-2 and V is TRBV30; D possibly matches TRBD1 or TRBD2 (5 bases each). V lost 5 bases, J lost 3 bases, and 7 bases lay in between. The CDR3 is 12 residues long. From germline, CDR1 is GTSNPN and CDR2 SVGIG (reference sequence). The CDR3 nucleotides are TGTGCCTGGCGAGGGGACACCGGGGAGCTGTTTTTT. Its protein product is CAWRGDTGELFF.

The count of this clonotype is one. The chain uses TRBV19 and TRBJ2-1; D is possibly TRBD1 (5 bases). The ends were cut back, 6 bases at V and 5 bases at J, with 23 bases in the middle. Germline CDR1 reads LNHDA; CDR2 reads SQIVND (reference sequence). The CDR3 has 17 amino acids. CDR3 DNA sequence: TGTGCCAGTAGAACTTCAGGACAAGGGGTAAGAAACAATGAGCAGTTCTTC. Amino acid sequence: CASRTSGQGVRNNEQFF.

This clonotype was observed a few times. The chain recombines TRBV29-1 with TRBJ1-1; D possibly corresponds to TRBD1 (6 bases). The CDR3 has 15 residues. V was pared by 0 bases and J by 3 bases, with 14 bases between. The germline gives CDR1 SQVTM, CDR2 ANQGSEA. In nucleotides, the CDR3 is TGCAGCGTTGAAGAATACGGGGGGCTGTACACTGAAGCTTTCTTT. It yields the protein CSVEEYGGLYTEAFF.

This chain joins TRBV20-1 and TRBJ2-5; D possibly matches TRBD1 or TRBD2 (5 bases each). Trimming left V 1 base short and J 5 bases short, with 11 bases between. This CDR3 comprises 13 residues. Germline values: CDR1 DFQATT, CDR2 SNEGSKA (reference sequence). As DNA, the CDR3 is TGCAGTGCTAGAGGTGGGGGACGGGAGACCCAGTACTTC. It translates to CSARGGGRETQYF.

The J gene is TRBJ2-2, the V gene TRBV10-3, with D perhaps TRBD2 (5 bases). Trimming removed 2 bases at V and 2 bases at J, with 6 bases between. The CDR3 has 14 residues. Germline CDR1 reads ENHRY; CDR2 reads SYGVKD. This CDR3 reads CAISERTNTGELFF. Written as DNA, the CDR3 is TGTGCCATCAGTGAGCGGACTAACACCGGGGAGCTGTTTTTT.

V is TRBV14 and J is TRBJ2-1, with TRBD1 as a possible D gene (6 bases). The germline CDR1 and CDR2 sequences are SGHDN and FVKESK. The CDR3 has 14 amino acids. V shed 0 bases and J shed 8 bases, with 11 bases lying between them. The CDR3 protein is CASSQDTGFDEQFF. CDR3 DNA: TGTGCCAGCAGCCAAGATACAGGGTTCGATGAGCAGTTCTTC. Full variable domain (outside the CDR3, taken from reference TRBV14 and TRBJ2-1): EAGVTQFPSHSVIEKGQTVTLRCDPISGHDNLYWYRRVMGKEIKFLLHFVKESKQDESGMPNNRFLAERTGGTYSTLKVQPAELEDSGVYFCASSQDTGFDEQFFGPGTRLTVL.

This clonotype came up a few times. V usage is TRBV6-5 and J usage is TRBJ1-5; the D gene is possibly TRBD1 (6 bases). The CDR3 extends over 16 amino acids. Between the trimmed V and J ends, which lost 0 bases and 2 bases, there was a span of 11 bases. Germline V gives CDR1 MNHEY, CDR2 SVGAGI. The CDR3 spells CASSYSGGGGNQPQHF. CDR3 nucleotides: TGTGCCAGCAGTTACTCAGGGGGAGGGGGCAATCAGCCCCAGCATTTT.

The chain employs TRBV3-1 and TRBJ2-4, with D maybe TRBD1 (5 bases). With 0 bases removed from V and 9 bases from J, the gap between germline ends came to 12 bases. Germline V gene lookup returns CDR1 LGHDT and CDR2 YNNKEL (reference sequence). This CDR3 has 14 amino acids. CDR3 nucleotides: TGTGCCAGCAGCCAAGAGTTGGATCAGGGCATTCAGTACTTC. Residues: CASSQELDQGIQYF.

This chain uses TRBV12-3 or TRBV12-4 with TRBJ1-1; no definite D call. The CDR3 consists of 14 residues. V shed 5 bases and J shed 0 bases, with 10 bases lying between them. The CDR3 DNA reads TGTGCCAGCAGTCCCCGACACCTGAACACTGAAGCTTTCTTT. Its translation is CASSPRHLNTEAFF.

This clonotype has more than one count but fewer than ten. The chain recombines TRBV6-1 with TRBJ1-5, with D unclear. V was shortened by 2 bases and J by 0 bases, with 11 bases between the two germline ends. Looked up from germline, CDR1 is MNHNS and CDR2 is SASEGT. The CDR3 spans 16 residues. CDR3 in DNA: TGTGCCAGCAGTGAACGGGGATCATATAGCAATCAGCCCCAGCATTTT. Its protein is CASSERGSYSNQPQHF.

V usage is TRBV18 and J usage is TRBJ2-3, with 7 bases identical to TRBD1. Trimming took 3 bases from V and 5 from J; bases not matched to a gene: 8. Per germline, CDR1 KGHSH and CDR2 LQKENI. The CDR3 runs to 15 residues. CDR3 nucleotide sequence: TGTGCCAGCTCACCCTCCGGGACAGTTAGAGATACGCAGTATTTT. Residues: CASSPSGTVRDTQYF.

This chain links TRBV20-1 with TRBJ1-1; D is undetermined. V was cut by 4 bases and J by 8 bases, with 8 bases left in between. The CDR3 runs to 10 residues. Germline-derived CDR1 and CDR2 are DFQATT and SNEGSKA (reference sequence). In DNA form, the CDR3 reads TGCAGTGCTATACTGTCGGAAGCTTTCTTT. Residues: CSAILSEAFF.

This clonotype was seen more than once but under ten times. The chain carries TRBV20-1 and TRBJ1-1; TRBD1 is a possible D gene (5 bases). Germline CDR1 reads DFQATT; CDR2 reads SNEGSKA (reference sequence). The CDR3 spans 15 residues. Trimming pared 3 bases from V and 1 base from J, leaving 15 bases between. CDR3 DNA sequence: TGCAGTGCTAGCGTTGCGGGACCTACGAACACTGAAGCTTTCTTT. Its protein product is CSASVAGPTNTEAFF.

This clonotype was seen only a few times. Here the CDR3 DNA reads TGCAGCGTTGAAGAACGGCTAGCGCGTTATAATGAGCAGTTCTTC. Translation gives CSVEERLARYNEQFF. This rearrangement joins TRBV29-1 to TRBJ2-1, with D maybe TRBD2 (6 bases). Germline CDR1 and CDR2: SQVTM and ANQGSEA. The V end lost 0 bases, the J end lost 7 bases, and 16 bases lay between the germline ends. The CDR3 is made up of 15 amino acids.